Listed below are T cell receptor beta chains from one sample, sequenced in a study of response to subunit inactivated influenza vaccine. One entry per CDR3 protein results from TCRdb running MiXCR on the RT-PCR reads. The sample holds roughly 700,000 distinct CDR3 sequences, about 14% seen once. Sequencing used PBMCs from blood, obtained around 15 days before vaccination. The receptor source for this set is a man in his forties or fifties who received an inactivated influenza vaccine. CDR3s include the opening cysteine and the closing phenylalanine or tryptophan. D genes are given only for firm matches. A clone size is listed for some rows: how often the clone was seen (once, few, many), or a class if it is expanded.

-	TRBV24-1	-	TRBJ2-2	TGTGCCACCAGTAGACGGAACACCGGGGAGCTGTTTTTT	CATSRRNTGELFF
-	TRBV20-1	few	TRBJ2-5	TGCAGTGCTAGTTCCCCGCCAAGGACCCAGTACTTC	CSASSPPRTQYF
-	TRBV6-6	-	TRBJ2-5	TGTGCCAGCATCAACCCAGGGGAAGGGACCCAGTACTTC	CASINPGEGTQYF
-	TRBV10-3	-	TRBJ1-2	TGTGCCATCAGTGAGTCGCCGGGTGGGGGCTCCCTGGGAAGCTACACCTTC	CAISESPGGGSLGSYTF
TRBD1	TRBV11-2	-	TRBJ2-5	TGTGCCAGCAGCCGGGCACCGGGACAGGAAATCCAAGAGACCCAGTACTTC	CASSRAPGQEIQETQYF
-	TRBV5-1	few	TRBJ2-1	TGCGCCAGCAGCAAGGGCGGGTCCTACAATGAGCAGTTCTTC	CASSKGGSYNEQFF
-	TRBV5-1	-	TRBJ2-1	TGCGCCAGCAGCTCACTACCACAGGGAGGGAATGAGCAGTTCTTC	CASSSLPQGGNEQFF
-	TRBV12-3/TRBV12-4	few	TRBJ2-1	TGTGCCAGCAGTTTAGAGGGGCGGGAAATGGAGCAGTTCTTC	CASSLEGREMEQFF
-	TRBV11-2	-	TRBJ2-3	TGTGCCAGCAGCTTGGGAGGGGGCTTATCAGATACGCAGTATTTT	CASSLGGGLSDTQYF
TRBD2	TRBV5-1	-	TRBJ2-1	TGCGCCAGTAATAGCGGGCAGACCTTCAATGAGCAGTTCTTC	CASNSGQTFNEQFF
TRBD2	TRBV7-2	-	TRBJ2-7	TGTGCCAGCAGCCGGACTAGCGGGGTGGAGGAGCAGTACTTC	CASSRTSGVEEQYF
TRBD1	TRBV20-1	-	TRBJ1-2	TGCAGTGCTAGAGATCAGGGGGTGGCCTATGGCTACACCTTC	CSARDQGVAYGYTF
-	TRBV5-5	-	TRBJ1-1	TGTGCCAGCAGCTTGTATCTGGGTTTGGTTACTGAAGCTTTCTTT	CASSLYLGLVTEAFF
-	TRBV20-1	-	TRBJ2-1	TGCAGTGCTCCCCCGGACAGACCTAACAATGAGCAGTTCTTC	CSAPPDRPNNEQFF
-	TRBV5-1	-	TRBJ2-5	TGCGCCAGCAGCTTCCTAACGGGGAGGATAGAGACCCAGTACTTC	CASSFLTGRIETQYF
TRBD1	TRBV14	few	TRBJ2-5	TGTGCCAGCAGCCAAGATCTAGGAGACAGGGGGCCGTACCAAGAGACCCAGTACTTC	CASSQDLGDRGPYQETQYF
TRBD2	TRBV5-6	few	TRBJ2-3	TGTGCCAGCAGCTTTCGTAGCGGGGGCACAGATACGCAGTATTTT	CASSFRSGGTDTQYF
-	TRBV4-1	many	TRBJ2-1	TGCGCCAGCAGCCTCCCTGAAAGTGGGGGTGAGCAGTTCTTC	CASSLPESGGEQFF
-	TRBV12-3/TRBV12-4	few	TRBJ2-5	TGTGCCAGCAGCCAGACAGGGAGGAAGACCCAGTACTTC	CASSQTGRKTQYF
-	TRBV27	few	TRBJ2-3	TGTGCCAGCAATCGACTAGACGGTCCTGCAGATACGCAGTATTTT	CASNRLDGPADTQYF
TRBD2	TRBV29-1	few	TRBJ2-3	TGCAGCGTGAATAAGCGGGGTAGCACAGATACGCAGTATTTT	CSVNKRGSTDTQYF
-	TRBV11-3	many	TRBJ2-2	TGTGCCAGCAGCTTAGTCCGGACCGGGGAGCTGTTTTTT	CASSLVRTGELFF
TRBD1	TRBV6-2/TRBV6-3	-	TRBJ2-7	TGCGCGACGACAGGGAGCTCCTACGAGCAGTACTTC	CATTGSSYEQYF
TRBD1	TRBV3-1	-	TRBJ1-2	TGTGCCAGCAGCCAGGCCGACAGGGACTATGGCTACACCTTC	CASSQADRDYGYTF
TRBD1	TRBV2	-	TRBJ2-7	TGTGCCAGCAACCCCTTAGGGACAGGAACCTACGAGCAGTACTTC	CASNPLGTGTYEQYF
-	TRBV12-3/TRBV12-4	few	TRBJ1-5	TGTGCCAGCAGTCCGGGACTCCTGAATCAGCCCCAGCATTTT	CASSPGLLNQPQHF
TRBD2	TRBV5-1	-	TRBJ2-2	TGCGCCAGCAGCTTCGGACTAGGTGGTGGCACCGGGGAGCTGTTTTTT	CASSFGLGGGTGELFF
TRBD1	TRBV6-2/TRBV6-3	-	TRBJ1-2	TGTGCCAGCACCCCTGGACAGGAGGTTTATGGCTACACCTTC	CASTPGQEVYGYTF
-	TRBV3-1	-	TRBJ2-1	TGTGCCAGCAGCCAGGGGGGGGCCGGTCGCAATGAGCAGTTCTTC	CASSQGGAGRNEQFF
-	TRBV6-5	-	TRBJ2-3	TGTGCCAGCAGTTACTCGGGGTTAGAGAATACGCAGTATTTT	CASSYSGLENTQYF
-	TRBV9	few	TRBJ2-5	TGTGCCAGCAGCGTAGACGAGGGTAGGAGTCAGGAGACCCAGTACTTC	CASSVDEGRSQETQYF
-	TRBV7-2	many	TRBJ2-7	TGTGCCAGCAGCCTTGGTGGCGGAAGCTCCTACGAGCAGTACTTC	CASSLGGGSSYEQYF
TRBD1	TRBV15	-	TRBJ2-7	TGTGCCACCAGCAGTACCGACAGGGGGAACTACGAGCAGTACTTC	CATSSTDRGNYEQYF
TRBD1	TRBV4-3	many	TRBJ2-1	TGCGCCAGCAGCCCAAGGGACAGGGACAATGAGCAGTTCTTC	CASSPRDRDNEQFF
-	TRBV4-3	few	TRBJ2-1	TGCGCCAGCAGCCAAGAGGTGCTGAGCTCCTACAATGAGCAGTTCTTC	CASSQEVLSSYNEQFF
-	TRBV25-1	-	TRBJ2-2	TGTGCCAGCAGTGAACTCGGGACACCGAACACCGGGGAGCTGTTTTTT	CASSELGTPNTGELFF
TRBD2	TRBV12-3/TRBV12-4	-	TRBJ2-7	TGTGCCAGCAGTTTAGGGCTAGCGGGTACCCGGGCCTACGAGCAGTACTTC	CASSLGLAGTRAYEQYF
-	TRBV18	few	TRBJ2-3	TGTGCCAGCTCACCTTCCGGACCCGATCCTCTTGATACGCAGTATTTT	CASSPSGPDPLDTQYF
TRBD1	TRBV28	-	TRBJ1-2	TGTGCCAGCAGACCCCCGGACAGGGGAGGCTACACCTTC	CASRPPDRGGYTF
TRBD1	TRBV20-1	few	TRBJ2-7	TGCAGTGCTGTTGGACAGGGGGCTGACGAGCAGTACTTC	CSAVGQGADEQYF
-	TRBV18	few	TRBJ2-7	TGTGCCAGCTCACCCCTCGCCGAGGACGAGCAGTACTTC	CASSPLAEDEQYF
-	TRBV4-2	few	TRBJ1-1	TGTGCCAGCAGCCAAGATCCGGGCAGGGTGAACACTGAAGCTTTCTTT	CASSQDPGRVNTEAFF
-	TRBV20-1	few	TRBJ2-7	TGCAGTGCGATCGACAAGGGGAGTTTTCGCTTC	CSAIDKGSFRF
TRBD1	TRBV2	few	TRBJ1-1	TGTGCCAGCAGGATAGGGACAGGTTTATTGAACACTGAAGCTTTCTTT	CASRIGTGLLNTEAFF
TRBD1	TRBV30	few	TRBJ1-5	TGTGCCTGGAGTGTAACAGGGGGTTGGCAGCCCCAGCATTTT	CAWSVTGGWQPQHF
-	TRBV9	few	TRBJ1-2	TGTGCCAGCAGCGTAGGTGGCGGCTATGGCTACACCTTC	CASSVGGGYGYTF